The 25 T cell receptor beta chains below come from one sample, sequenced in a study of cytomegalovirus exposure and HLA in healthy donors. Primers included in the PCR were 60 Vbeta and 13 Jbeta primers. Clones were sequenced by immunoSEQ multiplex PCR, and TCRdb holds only the in-frame ones, with some missing. The top ten hold 1.3% of the sample, which has more than 200,000 clones, about 84% seen once. Sample: PBMCs. Receptors originate from a human donor in good health.

The CDR3 DNA reads as TGTGCCAGCAGCCCAAGTCCGCGGGAAGCGATCATTCAGTACTTC. It translates to CASSPSPREAIIQYF. V and J are TRBV5-4 and TRBJ2-4, with a weak D call TRBD2 (6 bases). The CDR3 extends over 15 amino acids. V shed 4 bases and J shed 9 bases, with 20 bases lying between them. Germline values: CDR1 SGHNT, CDR2 YYREEE (reference sequence).

This chain connects TRBV28 to TRBJ2-3; 8 bases fit TRBD1. The CDR3 runs to 15 residues. Germline V gives CDR1 MDHEN, CDR2 SYDVKM. Losses at the gene ends were 4 bases for V and 2 bases for J; bases not matched to a gene: 5. The CDR3 region has the DNA TGTGCCAGCAGTTCACAGGGGGAATTCACAGATACGCAGTATTTT. It is translated as CASSSQGEFTDTQYF.

The gene calls are TRBV7-2 and TRBJ2-2; 7 bases match TRBD2. CDR1 is SGHTA, CDR2 FQGNSA, per germline. The CDR3 sequence is 17 residues long. V lost 1 base, J lost 3 bases, and 8 bases stayed unmatched. CDR3 loop: CASSLGATSAYTGELFF. DNA of the CDR3: TGTGCCAGCAGCTTAGGGGCTACTAGCGCCTACACCGGGGAGCTGTTTTTT. The whole variable domain, filled in from reference TRBV7-2 and TRBJ2-2, reads GAGVSQSPSNKVTEKGKDVELRCDPISGHTALYWYRQSLGQGLEFLIYFQGNSAPDKSGLPSDRFSAERTGGSVSTLTIQRTQQEDSAVYLCASSLGATSAYTGELFFGEGSRLTVL.

Remarks on this clone: This same CDR3 is encoded by further DNA sequences in the sample. The chain links TRBV5-1 to TRBJ1-3, with 8 bases aligning to TRBD1. After removal of 5 bases from V and 4 bases from J, the junction contained 5 bases not matched to a gene. CDR1 and CDR2 from the germline V gene are SGHRS and YFSETQ. The CDR3 consists of 14 residues. CDR3 residues: CASSTGTGGNTIYF. The CDR3 DNA is TGCGCCAGCAGTACCGGGACAGGCGGAAACACCATATATTTT.

This clone came up once. The chain uses TRBV18 and TRBJ1-2; D might be TRBD1 (6 bases). V lost 2 bases and J lost 6, with 10 bases in between. The CDR3 runs 13 residues. Germline CDR1 and CDR2: KGHSH and LQKENI. The CDR3 region has the DNA TGTGCCAGCTCACCAGGCAGGGGAGATGGCTACACCTTC. Translation: CASSPGRGDGYTF.

In DNA, the CDR3 is TGTGCCAGCAGCAACCCCGGGACTAGGACCTACAATGAGCAGTTCTTC. Translated: CASSNPGTRTYNEQFF. The chain carries TRBV7-2 and TRBJ2-1, with 8 bases aligning to TRBD2. The CDR3 contains 16 residues. V gave up 5 bases and J gave up 2 bases; unmatched junction bases: 8. Germline V lookup: CDR1 SGHTA, CDR2 FQGNSA.

The chain is built from TRBV27 and TRBJ2-5; D ambiguous. TRBJ2-7 explains the end of the DNA better; the J call may be wrong. The CDR3 totals 14 residues. CDR1 is MNHEY and CDR2 is SMNVEV in the germline V gene (reference sequence). CDR3 in DNA: TGTGCCAGCAGATCCGGGTCCACACAATACGAGCAGTACTTC. Encoded protein: CASRSGSTQYEQYF.

The chain uses TRBV19 and TRBJ2-5; D may be TRBD2 (6 bases). CDR3 length: 16 amino acids. V lost 5 bases to trimming and J lost 0 bases, with 16 bases between them. CDR1 and CDR2 (germline): LNHDA, SQIVND (reference sequence). CDR3 in amino acids: CASSPRGAGNQETQYF. For the CDR3, the DNA is TGTGCCAGTAGTCCCCGTGGGGCGGGGAACCAAGAGACCCAGTACTTC.

The J gene is TRBJ1-2, the V gene TRBV25-1; perhaps TRBD1 as D (5 bases). The CDR3 consists of 14 residues. Trimming pared 3 bases from V and 3 bases from J, leaving 11 bases between. Germline loops: CDR1 MGHDK, CDR2 SYGVNS. The CDR3 region has the DNA TGTGCCAGCAGTGATCTAGACAGCTACTATGGCTACACCTTC. It specifies CASSDLDSYYGYTF.

The rearrangement uses TRBV7-9 and TRBJ2-1; TRBD2 aligns across 16 bases. The CDR3 extends over 17 amino acids. Looked up from germline, CDR1 is SEHNR and CDR2 is FQNEAQ (reference sequence). After removal of 5 bases from V and 4 bases from J, the junction contained 5 bases not matched to a gene. The CDR3 spells CASSLGTSGRGYNEQFF. The CDR3, as DNA: TGTGCCAGCAGCCTAGGGACTAGCGGGAGGGGATACAATGAGCAGTTCTTC.

The chain has TRBV9 and TRBJ2-2; 7 positions agree with TRBD2. The junction had 9 bases not matched to a gene; V was cut back by 4 bases and J by 6 bases. Germline V lookup: CDR1 SGDLS, CDR2 YYNGEE. The CDR3 is 15 amino acids. CDR3 sequence reads: CASSPGTIHAGELFF. As DNA, the CDR3 is TGTGCCAGCAGCCCCGGGACTATTCACGCCGGGGAGCTGTTTTTT.

The count of this clone is one. J is TRBJ2-7 and V is TRBV5-1; maybe TRBD1 (6 bases). V was trimmed by 1 base and J by 2 bases, leaving 16 bases between them. The CDR3 extends over 16 amino acids. The germline V gene has CDR1 SGHRS and CDR2 YFSETQ. CDR3 sequence: CASSLPVETGTYEQYF. CDR3 bases: TGCGCCAGCAGCTTGCCCGTAGAGACAGGAACCTACGAGCAGTACTTC.

As regards this clone: One end of the junction is discordant with germline, which a read error may explain. This chain joins TRBV7-9 and TRBJ2-1; perhaps TRBD1 as D (5 bases). In germline, CDR1 is SEHNR, CDR2 FQNEAQ (reference sequence). The CDR3 runs 16 residues. The CDR3 sequence is CSSSLAGQTVYNEQFF. The DNA of the CDR3 is TGTTCCAGCAGCTTAGCTGGACAAACCGTCTACAATGAGCAGTTCTTC.

On this clone itself: The junction does not match germline at one end; this may be a read error. This sequence joins TRBV27 and TRBJ2-7, with 7 positions matching TRBD2. Germline CDR1 is MNHEY and CDR2 is SMNVEV (reference sequence). The CDR3 consists of 16 residues. The CDR3, as DNA: TGTGCCACCAGTACCCTTGCTGCGGGAGAGACCAGGGAGCAGTACTTC. Its protein product is CATSTLAAGETREQYF.

The chain employs TRBV14 and TRBJ2-7, with D possibly being TRBD2 (6 bases). Germline-derived CDR1 and CDR2 are SGHDN and FVKESK. CDR3 size: 15 residues. V shed 3 bases and J shed 4 bases, with 16 bases lying between them. CDR3 DNA: TGTGCCAGCAGCCAGTGGAGGGGAGGAACGTACGAGCAGTACTTC. The encoded protein is CASSQWRGGTYEQYF.

This chain uses TRBV2 with TRBJ2-4; possibly TRBD2 for D (5 bases). Trimming stripped 4 bases from V and 0 bases from J, with 7 bases between. This CDR3 has 14 residues. From germline, CDR1 is SNHLY and CDR2 FYNNEI. The CDR3 here is CASSGELAKNIQYF. CDR3 DNA sequence: TGTGCCAGCAGTGGGGAGCTAGCCAAAAACATTCAGTACTTC.

The V and J genes are TRBV10-3 and TRBJ2-7; 9 positions agree with TRBD1. CDR1 and CDR2 (germline): ENHRY, SYGVKD. V lost 0 bases, J lost 2 bases, and 5 bases stayed unmatched. The CDR3 has 16 amino acids. The CDR3 sequence: CAISESGQGITYEQYF. The CDR3 DNA reads TGTGCCATCAGTGAGTCGGGACAGGGTATCACCTACGAGCAGTACTTC.

J is TRBJ1-5 and V is TRBV2; TRBD1 aligns across 7 bases. Germline values: CDR1 SNHLY, CDR2 FYNNEI. V gave up 10 bases and J gave up 1 base; unmatched junction bases: 7. The CDR3 has 14 amino acids. The CDR3 reads CANQQGFSNQPQHF. The CDR3 DNA sequence: TGTGCCAATCAACAGGGGTTCAGCAATCAGCCCCAGCATTTT. Variable domain in full (rest from reference TRBV2 and TRBJ1-5): EPEVTQTPSHQVTQMGQEVILRCVPISNHLYFYWYRQILGQKVEFLVSFYNNEISEKSEIFDDQFSVERPDGSNFTLKIRSTKLEDSAMYFCANQQGFSNQPQHFGDGTRLSIL.

This rearrangement joins TRBV27 to TRBJ2-3; D remains unclear. Germline V CDR1 and CDR2: MNHEY, SMNVEV (reference sequence). The germline V and J ends were trimmed by 5 bases and 2 bases, with 8 bases remaining between them. This CDR3 is 13 amino acids long. This CDR3 is CASSPSSTDTQYF. The CDR3 DNA reads as TGTGCCAGCAGTCCCTCCTCCACAGATACGCAGTATTTT.

The chain has TRBV7-9 and TRBJ1-1; D is perhaps TRBD1 (6 bases). V dropped 3 bases and J dropped 1 base, with 9 bases sitting between them. The CDR3 loop spans 14 amino acids. Germline-derived CDR1 and CDR2 are SEHNR and FQNEAQ (reference sequence). Here the CDR3 DNA reads TGTGCCAGCAGCTTGGGACATACGAACACTGAAGCTTTCTTT. Protein: CASSLGHTNTEAFF.

This clone was observed a handful of times. This chain uses TRBV29-1 with TRBJ2-7, with D possibly being TRBD2 (5 bases). The V end was cut by 5 bases, the J end by 4 bases, with 15 bases between. The CDR3 has 13 amino acids. Germline V gene data show CDR1 as SQVTM and CDR2 as ANQGSEA. As DNA, the CDR3 is TGCAGCGTTCGCCTAGCCTCCGGATACGAGCAGTACTTC. Residues: CSVRLASGYEQYF.

This sequence joins TRBV2 and TRBJ2-3; no clear D gene. Trimming removed 6 bases from V and 3 bases from J, with 7 bases in between. The CDR3 is 12 residues long. Germline CDR1 is SNHLY and CDR2 is FYNNEI. For the CDR3, the DNA is TGTGCCAGCAGCGAGAATACAGATACGCAGTATTTT. Its protein is CASSENTDTQYF.

The gene calls are TRBV6-4 and TRBJ2-7, with TRBD1 as a possible D gene (7 bases). Looked up from germline, CDR1 is MRHNA and CDR2 is SNTAGT. Trimming left V 3 bases short and J 0 bases short, with 18 bases between. The CDR3 has 17 residues. CDR3 sequence reads: CASSDLRGDSPSYEQYF. The CDR3 nucleotides read TGTGCCAGCAGTGATTTAAGGGGGGACAGCCCCTCCTACGAGCAGTACTTC.

The rearrangement links TRBV18 to TRBJ2-3; the D is unclear. The CDR3 spans 14 residues. CDR1 and CDR2 from the germline V gene are KGHSH and LQKENI. V lost 8 bases to trimming and J lost 2 bases, with 14 bases between them. CDR3 protein: CASRRATSTDTQYF. CDR3 nucleotides: TGTGCCAGCCGTCGCGCTACCTCCACAGATACGCAGTATTTT.

This clone occurred once. The rearrangement uses TRBV18 and TRBJ1-4, with 8 bases identical to TRBD1. The ends lost 3 bases at V and 6 bases at J; junction bases unmatched: 3. The CDR3 contains 14 residues. CDR1 and CDR2 from the germline V gene are KGHSH and LQKENI. The CDR3 DNA reads as TGTGCCAGCTCACCCGACAGGGGTTATGAAAAACTGTTTTTT. It translates to CASSPDRGYEKLFF. The entire variable domain, with the rest obtained from reference TRBV18 and TRBJ1-4, is as follows: NAGVMQNPRHLVRRRGQEARLRCSPMKGHSHVYWYRQLPEEGLKFMVYLQKENIIDESGMPKERFSAEFPKEGPSILRIQQVVRGDSAAYFCASSPDRGYEKLFFGSGTQLSVL.